This record concerns one T cell receptor (beta chain) sequence. Its antigen is still unknown. PCR employed 60 Vbeta and 13 Jbeta primers. Method: immunoSEQ multiplex PCR; TCRdb's copy keeps in-frame clones and lacks some. The sample holds 140,000 to 150,000 clones, 66% seen once. Germline V CDR1 and CDR2: SGHTA, FQGNSA. The length of the CDR3 is 13 residues. Deletions cut 5 bases from V and 6 bases from J, with 10 bases between. This entry comes from a study of cytomegalovirus exposure and HLA in healthy donors. Notes on the study in general: HLA allele associations emerged for some 16,000 TCR beta sequences in a later analysis, at 0.05 false discovery rate.

The specimen sequenced was PBMCs. The rearrangement joins TRBV7-2 to TRBJ2-2; tentative D call: TRBD2 (6 bases). The TCR originated in a woman aged 55-75 years in good health and CMV-seronegative. The CDR3 nucleotides are TGTGCCAGCAGCGGATCTAGCGCCGGGGAGCTGTTTTTT. It is translated as CASSGSSAGELFF.